This is a list of T cell receptor beta chains from one sample in a study of T cell repertoires in ileal Crohn's disease. Profiled with immunoSEQ multiplex PCR; TCRdb holds only in-frame clones, not every one. The sample carries 13,000 or so clones, around 80% recorded once. Sequencing used ileal tissue. These receptors were collected from an adult with Crohn's disease. The CDR3 runs from the conserved cysteine through the conserved F or W. The D gene is left open where the match is weak. Clone size appears in some rows only: once, few, many, or a class for an expanded clone.

clone_size j_call v_call d_call cdr3_nt cdr3_aa
- TRBJ2-1 TRBV7-2 - TGTGCCAGCAGCCGCCGATTAGCCCACAATGAGCAGTTCTTC CASSRRLAHNEQFF
once TRBJ1-1 TRBV5-1 TRBD1 TGCGCCAGCAGCACGGGACAGTTCACTGAAGCTTTCTTT CASSTGQFTEAFF
- TRBJ2-2 TRBV5-3 - TGTGCCAGAAGCTTGGTGTGGGGCGTAGCCGGGGAGCTGTTTTTT CARSLVWGVAGELFF
- TRBJ2-7 TRBV5-5 - TGTGCCAGCAGCTTGGACGTCGCAGGGGTGGCCTACGAGCAGTACTTC CASSLDVAGVAYEQYF
- TRBJ1-1 TRBV6-6 - TGTGCCAGCAGTTATTTGGCAGGGAACACTGAAGCTTTCTTT CASSYLAGNTEAFF
once TRBJ1-3 TRBV9 TRBD1 TGTGCCAGCAGCGTGGGACAGGGTGGAAACACCATATATTTT CASSVGQGGNTIYF
- TRBJ1-5 TRBV5-6 - TGTGCCAGCAGCTTGAGGGGGAGCAATCAGCCCCAGCATTTT CASSLRGSNQPQHF
- TRBJ2-7 TRBV5-1 TRBD2 TGCGCCAGCAGCGGAGACCTGGGACTATACGAGCAGTACTTC CASSGDLGLYEQYF
- TRBJ2-3 TRBV29-1 TRBD2 TGCAGCGTTGCTAGCGGGGGAGGAGATACGCAGTATTTT CSVASGGGDTQYF
- TRBJ2-7 TRBV19 - TGTGCCAGTAGTCCCGGGACAACCAGATACGAGCAGTACTTC CASSPGTTRYEQYF
- TRBJ1-4 TRBV19 TRBD1 TGTGCCAGTAGTTCTAACAGGGGATTACGAGAAAAACTGTTTTTT CASSSNRGLREKLFF
once TRBJ2-3 TRBV6-1 - TGTGCCAGCAGTGACATCCACTACAGGGTTGGAACAGATACGCAGTATTTT CASSDIHYRVGTDTQYF
- TRBJ2-1 TRBV28 - TGTGCCAGCAGACTGCTTGAAGAGCAGTTCTTC CASRLLEEQFF
- TRBJ1-3 TRBV6-1 TRBD1 TGTGCCAGCAGTGGACTGGACAGGGGCCCTCTTTCTGGAAACACCATATATTTT CASSGLDRGPLSGNTIYF
- TRBJ2-7 TRBV9 TRBD1 TGTGCCAGCAGCGCTACGGACAGGGCCTACGAGCAGTACTTC CASSATDRAYEQYF
- TRBJ2-3 TRBV30 - TGTGCCTGGAGTAGATGGCCTAGCACAGATACGCAGTATTTT CAWSRWPSTDTQYF
- TRBJ2-3 TRBV5-1 - TGCGCCAGCCAGGGGCTTGGTACGCAGTATTTT CASQGLGTQYF
- TRBJ2-2 TRBV29-1 - TGCAGCGTGCTATTACCGGGACATAACACCGGGGAGCTGTTTTTT CSVLLPGHNTGELFF
- TRBJ2-3 TRBV9 TRBD2 TGTGCCAGCAGCCCCCGGGGGGGCGGGACTAGCCAGTTGGGGGGCACAGATACGCAGTATTTT CASSPRGGGTSQLGGTDTQYF
- TRBJ2-4 TRBV6-1 - TGTGCCAGCAGTGAAGGGAGGGGACTAGCCAAAAACATTCAGTACTTC CASSEGRGLAKNIQYF
- TRBJ1-3 TRBV5-1 - TGCGCCAGCAGCGACCGCGGGACTCCTAAGGGAAACACCATATATTTT CASSDRGTPKGNTIYF
few TRBJ2-1 TRBV6-5 - TGTGCCAGCATCAAAGGGGGATCGGGTGAGCAGTTCTTC CASIKGGSGEQFF
- TRBJ1-1 TRBV6-6 - TGTGCCAGCCTACTCTACCTGGCGGATGAAGCTTTCTTT CASLLYLADEAFF
- TRBJ2-7 TRBV19 - TGTGCCAGTAGTGGATCCCTAGCGGAGCAGTACTTC CASSGSLAEQYF
- TRBJ2-7 TRBV11-1 TRBD1 TGTGCCAGCCGCCGGGACAGGGCAGCCTACGAGCAGTACTTC CASRRDRAAYEQYF
- TRBJ1-1 TRBV4-1 - TGCGCCAGCAGCCAAGACAATCGGGTGAACACTGAAGCTTTCTTT CASSQDNRVNTEAFF
- TRBJ1-3 TRBV7-6 TRBD1 TGTGCCAGCAGCCAAACGGACAGGGGCAGGGACACCATATATTTT CASSQTDRGRDTIYF
- TRBJ2-7 TRBV7-6 - TGTGCCAGCAGCTTAGGGGCGCCGGACTTCTACGAGCAGTACTTC CASSLGAPDFYEQYF
- TRBJ1-2 TRBV7-8 - TGTGCCAGCAGCTTAATACTTAACTATGGCTACACCTTC CASSLILNYGYTF
- TRBJ2-7 TRBV27 - TGTGCCAGCAGTTTAGGGGGGAGATACGAGCAGTACTTC CASSLGGRYEQYF
- TRBJ1-1 TRBV18 - TGTGCCAGCTCACCTCGGTCGGGGGTTTACACTGAAGCTTTCTTT CASSPRSGVYTEAFF
- TRBJ2-1 TRBV4-1 - TGCGCCAGCCGGCGCGGGTACAATGAGCAGTTCTTC CASRRGYNEQFF
- TRBJ2-7 TRBV29-1 - TGCAGCGTTGATTCAGGGGCCGAGCAGTACTTC CSVDSGAEQYF
- TRBJ1-3 TRBV6-5 - TGTGCCAGCAGTTTCCCAAAGGGGCCGGGAAACACCATATATTTT CASSFPKGPGNTIYF
- TRBJ2-3 TRBV13 - TGTGCCAGCAGCCCCCGAGTGGGAGCAGATACGCAGTATTTT CASSPRVGADTQYF
- TRBJ2-3 TRBV19 - TGTGCCAGTAGCAACGCGGCAGGGTTGGATACGCAGTATTTT CASSNAAGLDTQYF
once TRBJ1-2 TRBV7-9 TRBD1 TGTGCCAGCAGCTCTACGACAGGGGAATTCAGCGCTAACTATGGCTACACCTTC CASSSTTGEFSANYGYTF
- TRBJ1-2 TRBV27 - TGTGCCAGCAGTAGGGTACGGGGATTTACCTATGGCTACACCTTC CASSRVRGFTYGYTF
- TRBJ1-4 TRBV10-2 TRBD1 TGCGCCAGCAGTGAGAGATCCAGAGGGGGCGGAGAAAAACTGTTTTTT CASSERSRGGGEKLFF
few TRBJ2-7 TRBV7-6 TRBD1 TGTGCCAGCAGCCCGTCAGACAGGGGATACGAGCAGTACTTC CASSPSDRGYEQYF
- TRBJ1-1 TRBV10-2 TRBD1 TGCGCCAGCAGTAAAAGGACAGGGGGGATGAACACTGAAGCTTTCTTT CASSKRTGGMNTEAFF
- TRBJ2-2 TRBV30 - TGTGCCTGGAGTGTACTAGCAGCCGGGGAGCTGTTTTTT CAWSVLAAGELFF